This T cell receptor (beta chain) was obtained from a study of cytomegalovirus exposure and HLA in healthy donors. Study results and caveats: An Asian-associated ancestry cluster reportedly showed fewer N-insertions than the approximately 670-donor mean in a later analysis. Another analysis was done later, and it associated over 15,000 TCR beta sequences with HLA alleles at 0.05 false discovery rate. It emerged from a later analysis that several of the most significant clusters appeared to be linked to common viral pathogens.

Per the germline V gene, CDR1 is MGHRA and CDR2 is YSYEKL. The CDR3 totals 14 residues. Trimming pared 4 bases from V and 7 bases from J, leaving 13 bases between. In the case of this clone: Its antigen is unidentified.

13 Jbeta primers and 60 Vbeta primers were used for the PCR. Clones were sequenced by immunoSEQ multiplex PCR, and TCRdb holds only the in-frame ones, with some missing. The data hold fewer than 150,000 clones, with 73% observed a single time. The clonotype originates from a human donor in good health. The chain recombines TRBV4-1 with TRBJ2-2; a possible D gene is TRBD2 (6 bases). Specimen: PBMCs. CDR3 coding DNA: TGCGCCAGCAGCCGGACGGGAGCAGGCGGGGAGCTGTTTTTT. Translating gives CASSRTGAGGELFF.